Below are 27 T cell receptor beta chains sequenced from a single sample in a study of cytomegalovirus exposure and HLA in healthy donors. Primers included in the PCR were 60 Vbeta and 13 Jbeta primers. Method: immunoSEQ multiplex PCR; TCRdb's copy keeps in-frame clones and lacks some. The data hold under 200,000 clones, with approximately 88% observed a single time. What was sequenced was PBMCs. These receptors all stem from a woman aged 25 to 39 in good health and CMV-seronegative.

The J gene is TRBJ2-7, the V gene TRBV11-2; TRBD2 matches at 9 bases. The CDR3 length is 15 residues. J was trimmed by 5 bases and V by 1 base; bases with no gene match: 6. Germline assignment: CDR1 SGHAT and CDR2 FQNNGV. The chain's CDR3 is CASSLGPLAGNEQYF. The CDR3 nucleotides are TGTGCCAGCAGCTTAGGCCCTCTAGCGGGAAACGAGCAGTACTTC.

The chain employs TRBV6-1 and TRBJ2-2, with TRBD2 as a possible D gene (5 bases). Germline V gene sequence: CDR1 MNHNS, CDR2 SASEGT. The CDR3 spans 15 residues. The V gene lost 3 bases and the J gene lost 3 bases, with 11 bases spanning the gap. CDR3 loop: CASSETDFYTGELFF. The DNA for the CDR3 is TGTGCCAGCAGTGAGACGGACTTTTACACCGGGGAGCTGTTTTTT.

This clone was found once. The rearrangement joins TRBV15 to TRBJ1-3; 7 bases align to TRBD1. The V segment lost 5 bases and the J segment 0 bases; nucleotides outside the gene matches: 10. The CDR3 runs to 17 residues. Germline V CDR1 and CDR2: LNHNV, YYDKDF (reference sequence). DNA for the CDR3: TGTGCCACCAGCGGGGGGACAGCCCGTAACTCTGGAAACACCATATATTTT. Protein product: CATSGGTARNSGNTIYF.

The V gene is TRBV28, the J gene TRBJ1-1, with TRBD1 identical over 7 bases. CDR3 length: 15 amino acids. CDR1 and CDR2 (germline): MDHEN, SYDVKM. With V trimmed by 5 bases and J by 1 base, 7 bases remained unmatched. The CDR3 coding sequence is TGTGCCAGCAGTCTAACAGGGGTCTCGAACACTGAAGCTTTCTTT. Protein product: CASSLTGVSNTEAFF.

The chain employs TRBV10-2 and TRBJ2-7; D perhaps matches TRBD1 (5 bases). Trimming took 8 bases from V and 3 from J, leaving 11 bases between them. The CDR3 sequence is 12 residues long. CDR1 WSHSY and CDR2 SAAADI come from the germline V gene. The CDR3 nucleotides read TGCGCCAGCGGACGACAGTACTACGAGCAGTACTTC. The encoded protein is CASGRQYYEQYF.

The chain couples TRBV30 to TRBJ2-2; D might be TRBD2 (6 bases). This CDR3 comprises 15 residues. The germline V gene encodes CDR1 GTSNPN and CDR2 SVGIG (reference sequence). V was cut by 4 bases and J by 7 bases, with 19 bases left in between. The CDR3: CAWTTEGGKGGELFF. The CDR3 region has the DNA TGTGCCTGGACCACCGAAGGAGGGAAGGGCGGGGAGCTGTTTTTT. Full variable domain (rest looked up from reference TRBV30 and TRBJ2-2): SQTIHQWPATLVQPVGSPLSLECTVEGTSNPNLYWYRQAAGRGLQLLFYSVGIGQISSEVPQNLSASRPQDRQFILSSKKLLLSDSGFYLCAWTTEGGKGGELFFGEGSRLTVL.

The chain employs TRBV9 and TRBJ2-5, with 8 bases lining up with TRBD1. TRBJ2-7 explains the end of the DNA better; the J call may be wrong. CDR1 SGDLS and CDR2 YYNGEE come from the germline V gene. The length of the CDR3 is 15 residues. The CDR3 region is CASSVGQGISYEQYF. As DNA, the CDR3 is TGTGCCAGCAGCGTAGGACAGGGGATCTCCTACGAGCAGTACTTC.

The chain employs TRBV30 and TRBJ2-7; 10 positions match TRBD2. CDR1 GTSNPN and CDR2 SVGIG come from the germline V gene (reference sequence). CDR3 length: 14 amino acids. After removal of 1 base from V and 7 bases from J, the junction contained 7 bases not matched to a gene. This CDR3 is CAWSAPGLAWEQYF. The CDR3 DNA reads TGTGCCTGGAGTGCACCGGGACTAGCGTGGGAGCAGTACTTC.

In its sample, this clone was seen once. V and J are TRBV27 and TRBJ2-3; D might be TRBD1 (6 bases). Germline-derived CDR1 and CDR2 are MNHEY and SMNVEV (reference sequence). V lost 10 bases and J 2 bases, leaving 13 bases between the germline ends. The length of the CDR3 is 13 residues. CDR3 protein: CATRTAFTDTQYF. The DNA of the CDR3 is TGTGCCACCAGGACAGCCTTCACAGATACGCAGTATTTT.

V gene TRBV7-2 combines with J gene TRBJ2-3; D is undetermined. Germline values: CDR1 SGHTA, CDR2 FQGNSA. The CDR3 totals 12 residues. V gave up 5 bases and J gave up 4 bases, with 7 bases separating them. CDR3 amino acids: CASSPYSDTQYF. CDR3 sequence (DNA): TGTGCCAGCAGCCCCTATTCAGATACGCAGTATTTT.

This chain connects TRBV7-8 to TRBJ1-1; no definite D call. V lost 0 bases to trimming and J lost 0 bases, with 5 bases between them. CDR1 is SGHVS and CDR2 is FQNEAQ in the germline V gene. The CDR3 consists of 14 residues. CDR3 protein: CASSLAGVNTEAFF. CDR3 sequence (DNA): TGTGCCAGCAGCTTAGCCGGGGTGAACACTGAAGCTTTCTTT.

The chain uses TRBV9 and TRBJ1-1, with D tentatively TRBD1 (6 bases). Per the germline V gene, CDR1 is SGDLS and CDR2 is YYNGEE. The V gene lost 2 bases and the J gene lost 2 bases, with 13 bases spanning the gap. The CDR3 spans 15 residues. The CDR3 reads CASSVTGLGNTEAFF. CDR3 in DNA: TGTGCCAGCAGCGTCACAGGGCTTGGAAACACTGAAGCTTTCTTT.

This clone appeared once. The rearrangement links TRBV15 to TRBJ2-5; tentatively, D is TRBD2 (5 bases). The J call may be faulty, since TRBJ2-7 better matches the DNA end. Germline loops: CDR1 LNHNV, CDR2 YYDKDF (reference sequence). The CDR3 length is 15 residues. CDR3 sequence: CATSSPREGIYEQYF. DNA of the CDR3: TGTGCCACCAGCTCCCCCCGCGAGGGTATCTACGAGCAGTACTTC.

The J gene is TRBJ1-1, the V gene TRBV27; 7 bases are a match to TRBD1. CDR3 size: 14 residues. The ends lost 6 bases at V and 2 bases at J; junction bases unmatched: 6. Germline values: CDR1 MNHEY, CDR2 SMNVEV (reference sequence). The CDR3 bases are TGTGCCAGCAGATACACAGGGGTCAACACTGAAGCTTTCTTT. As protein: CASRYTGVNTEAFF.

This rearrangement joins TRBV6-1 to TRBJ1-5; no clear D. Germline V gene data show CDR1 as MNHNS and CDR2 as SASEGT. The CDR3 spans 14 residues. Trimming stripped 6 bases from V and 4 bases from J, with 13 bases between. CDR3 protein: CASSNLRLNQPQHF. CDR3 coding DNA: TGTGCCAGCAGCAATCTCAGGCTGAATCAGCCCCAGCATTTT.

The CDR3: CASSAHVSSGGAGSYNEQFF. The DNA of the CDR3 is TGTGCCAGCAGTGCACACGTGTCTAGCGGGGGGGCCGGGTCCTACAATGAGCAGTTCTTC. The V call is TRBV6-4, the J call TRBJ2-1, with 12 bases matching TRBD2. The CDR3 extends over 20 amino acids. Germline V gives CDR1 MRHNA, CDR2 SNTAGT. J gave up 1 base and V 4 bases, and 14 bases lay outside the gene matches.

This clone was seen a few times. This chain uses TRBV7-2 with TRBJ1-3, with 10 positions matching TRBD1. The CDR3 totals 15 residues. Per germline, CDR1 SGHTA and CDR2 FQGNSA. The trim removed 5 bases at V and 2 bases at J, leaving 3 bases unmatched. In DNA form, the CDR3 reads TGTGCCAGCAGCCGACAGGGGGCTGCTGGAAACACCATATATTTT. This sequence encodes CASSRQGAAGNTIYF.

The chain recombines TRBV29-1 with TRBJ1-1; 8 bases fit TRBD1. V shed 6 bases, J shed 4 bases, and the junction held 13 bases outside the gene matches. Germline CDR1 SQVTM, CDR2 ANQGSEA. This CDR3 has 15 residues. The chain's CDR3 is CSVLLAGGEGTEAFF. The CDR3 DNA follows: TGCAGCGTCCTATTGGCAGGGGGCGAGGGCACTGAAGCTTTCTTT.

This chain links TRBV10-3 with TRBJ1-1; tentatively, D is TRBD1 (5 bases). This CDR3 comprises 13 residues. Per the germline V gene, CDR1 is ENHRY and CDR2 is SYGVKD. The V end was cut by 6 bases, the J end by 0 bases, with 8 bases between. DNA for the CDR3: TGTGCCATCAGCCTGACAGTGAACACTGAAGCTTTCTTT. Translating gives CAISLTVNTEAFF.

This rearrangement joins TRBV28 to TRBJ2-7; 14 nucleotides align to TRBD2. The CDR3 loop spans 15 amino acids. Trimming cost V 5 bases and J 4 bases; bases outside gene matches: 4. Germline CDR1 reads MDHEN; CDR2 reads SYDVKM. The CDR3 loop is CASSQWTSGRYEQYF. Written as DNA, the CDR3 is TGTGCCAGCAGTCAATGGACTAGCGGGAGGTACGAGCAGTACTTC. Complete variable domain (other parts from reference TRBV28 and TRBJ2-7): DVKVTQSSRYLVKRTGEKVFLECVQDMDHENMFWYRQDPGLGLRLIYFSYDVKMKEKGDIPEGYSVSREKKERFSLILESASTNQTSMYLCASSQWTSGRYEQYFGPGTRLTVT.

This clone was picked up one time. The chain uses TRBV4-2 and TRBJ2-2, with D maybe TRBD1 (7 bases). The germline gives CDR1 LGHNA, CDR2 YNFKEQ. There are 16 residues in the CDR3. Trimming removed 5 bases from V and 0 bases from J, with 13 bases in between. The DNA of the CDR3 is TGTGCCAGCAGCGCACAGGGGACTGCGAACACCGGGGAGCTGTTTTTT. Protein sequence: CASSAQGTANTGELFF.

The genes are TRBV20-1 and TRBJ1-1, with D unclear. CDR3 length: 11 residues. The V gene lost 0 bases and the J gene lost 6 bases, with 5 bases spanning the gap. From germline, CDR1 is DFQATT and CDR2 SNEGSKA (reference sequence). The CDR3 protein is CSARDQAEAFF. The CDR3 nucleotides are TGCAGTGCTAGAGATCAGGCTGAAGCTTTCTTT.

The chain combines TRBV7-7 with TRBJ2-5; the D gene is possibly TRBD2 (8 bases). V shed 4 bases and J shed 5 bases, with 23 bases lying between them. This CDR3 is built from 17 residues. The germline V gene has CDR1 SSHAT and CDR2 FNYEAQ (reference sequence). DNA of the CDR3: TGTGCCAGCAGCTCTAGTCTAGCCTTAGCGGGACAGGAGACCCAGTACTTC. Its translation is CASSSSLALAGQETQYF.

The chain has TRBV28 and TRBJ1-4; D uncertain. The germline gives CDR1 MDHEN, CDR2 SYDVKM. V was cut by 2 bases and J by 4 bases, with 8 bases left in between. CDR3 length: 14 residues. The CDR3, as DNA: TGTGCCAGCAGTTTAGCGGGGATTAATGAAAAACTGTTTTTT. Encoded protein: CASSLAGINEKLFF.

Details on this clone: The CDR3 end shows no conserved phenylalanine or tryptophan, and so a read error is likely. The DNA is left out, because the CDR3 cannot be placed on it with certainty; the CDR3 is given as TCRdb lists it. The genes are TRBV2 and TRBJ1-1; TRBD1, the D gene given by the table, was not confirmed from the DNA. Germline CDR1 SNHLY, CDR2 FYNNEI. The CDR3 is made up of 11 amino acids, end residues included. Here the CDR3 reads CASSEYLQGNL.

The chain recombines TRBV18 with TRBJ2-2; a weak D match, TRBD1 (6 bases). The V gene lost 0 bases and the J gene lost 0 bases, with 8 bases spanning the gap. The CDR3 extends over 16 amino acids. Germline V lookup: CDR1 KGHSH, CDR2 LQKENI. In DNA form, the CDR3 reads TGTGCCAGCTCACCACCGGGGGCTACGAACACCGGGGAGCTGTTTTTT. It specifies CASSPPGATNTGELFF.

The table lists this clone with a count of one. This rearrangement joins TRBV29-1 to TRBJ1-2, with TRBD1 as a possible D gene (5 bases). The CDR3 runs to 11 residues. In germline, CDR1 is SQVTM, CDR2 ANQGSEA. V was clipped by 7 bases and J by 4 bases, with 10 bases between them. The CDR3 here is CSARGGYGYTF. Here the CDR3 DNA reads TGCAGCGCCCGGGGGGGCTATGGCTACACCTTC.